The following is a TCR beta chain sequence with its context. The table lists this clone with a count of one. The target of this receptor is not known. No base-level quality is on record; no much larger clone is a single base apart. The data belong to a study of cytomegalovirus exposure and HLA in healthy donors (dated by TCRdb to the late 2010s). A note on the overall study: A later analysis indicated that the 120 or so validation repertoires were generated on the platform also employed for the 720 or so repertoires of the first cohort. The study aimed to test whether cataloging public T cell receptors could reveal signatures of past pathogen exposure. A separate validation cohort of over 95 different subjects was used in addition to the roughly 670-subject first cohort. To predict cytomegalovirus infection status, the study combined high-throughput TCR immunosequencing, statistical association of individual TCRs with disease status, and machine learning. The study at large found these results: Most TCR sequences were observed very rarely across donors, whereas some public TCRs were present in many individuals. Subsequent analysis determined that TCRs grouped into clusters in the first cohort also showed a tendency toward co-occurrence across the 120 validation repertoires, and 94% of cluster scores exceeded 0. According to the authors, the approach could potentially be generalized to other disease states and immunological phenotypes. A few of the identified cytomegalovirus-associated TCR beta chains were confirmed in vitro to be specific for cytomegalovirus antigens. In the study, approximately 150 TCR beta chains were listed as associated with cytomegalovirus. The classifier was reported to diagnose cytomegalovirus status with high specificity and sensitivity in both the original and validation cohorts. A later analysis lacked HLA typing for the validation cohort, so it scored co-occurrence in that cohort across all 120 repertoires.

Library preparation employed the immunoSEQ multiplex PCR assay. On the study's bioinformatics: A statistical classification framework was built to diagnose cytomegalovirus status from the catalog of TCR beta chain sequences. Entries here come from immuneACCESS through TCRdb and include only in-frame sequences with V and J called. Some clones fail to appear in such tables; in the studies checked, an unresolved V gene covers under half of the shortfall, and the cause of the remainder is unknown. V and J calls and clone size come straight from that table; D and trimming were deduced from the DNA. Within this sample are about 190,000 clones, with more than 70% of them counted one time only. About 1.6% of the sample is taken by the ten largest. Separate from the roughly 650-subject first cohort, the validation cohort of roughly 120 subjects was the group to which the donors belonged. The CDR3 measures 13 amino acids from cysteine to phenylalanine. Only the CDR3 portion is preserved as DNA: 39 bases, with reading frame beginning at the first base. Per the germline V gene (reference sequence), LNHNV is the CDR1 and YYDKDF is the CDR2. V is pared back by 7 bases and J by 7 bases, with 14 bases lying between the germline termini.

The sequence links TRBV15 to TRBJ2-1; the D segment cannot be called with confidence. This receptor was obtained from a woman under 30 in good health and CMV-seronegative. What was sequenced was PBMCs. The sequenced DNA is TGTGCCACCACTGCAACCCTAGGAAATGAGCAGTTCTTC. It codes for CATTATLGNEQFF.